Given below is one T cell receptor (beta chain) in context. Individual cDNA molecules (in the library) carried attached unique molecular identifiers. One entry per CDR3 protein, called by TCRdb with MiXCR from the 5' RACE reads. Here the sample spans fewer than 150,000 distinct CDR3 sequences, approximately 19% being singletons. The CDR3 has 14 amino acids. Looked up from germline, CDR1 is SGHTA and CDR2 is FQGNSA. Trimming cost V 5 bases and J 2 bases, with 10 bases left between them. The data originate from a study of human T cells and chemical hapten exposure. Across the study: Per-sample TCR yield variability stemmed mainly from small pooled library volume differences.

The study extracted total RNA from unfractionated whole blood. This TCR was recovered from a human donor in good health. The chain uses TRBV7-2 and TRBJ1-3; D is unresolved. The CDR3 bases are TGTGCCAGCAGCACAAGGACCGCTGGAAACACCATATATTTT. Encoded protein: CASSTRTAGNTIYF.